This T cell receptor (beta chain) is from a study of shared clonotypes between healthy human individuals. Naive CD8 cells lacked CD45RO, underwent positive selection for CCR7 and left out terminally differentiated effector memory CD45RA+ cells. Broader study findings: The authors sampled blood alone, and tissue repertoires likely differ. The study generally estimated greater richness for naive than memory subsets. Across a handful of donors, naive CD4 shared roughly 5%, naive CD8 more than 3%, memory CD4 roughly 2.1%, memory CD8 under 0.5%. Limitation of the genetic and exposure-history diversity represented came from the few donors.

TCRdb's table, derived via immunoSEQ multiplex PCR, lists solely in-frame clones and lacks some. The table records nearly 2 million clones, approximately 95% of them present only once. On this clone: Its antigen is not identified.

Sequencing input: naive CD8+ T cells sorted from blood. The source of this sequence is a man in his late teens or twenties in good health.

CDR3 amino acids: CASSIGLAGGMDEQFF. As DNA, the CDR3 is TGTGCCAGTAGTATAGGACTAGCGGGAGGAATGGATGAGCAGTTCTTC. V is TRBV19 and J is TRBJ2-1; 13 bases align to TRBD2. The CDR3 is made up of 16 amino acids. Germline lookup yields CDR1 LNHDA and CDR2 SQIVND (reference sequence). The trim removed 1 base at V and 8 bases at J, leaving 5 bases unmatched.